The table lists the clone carrying this TCR beta chain with many counts. No antigen is known for it. There are 14 residues in the CDR3. Germline V gives CDR1 SEHNR, CDR2 FQNEAQ (reference sequence). With 4 bases removed from V and 2 bases from J, the gap between germline ends came to 11 bases. Researchers turned away patients with other autoimmune diseases, uncontrolled infections, pregnancy or lactation. RNA served as the template for amplifying TCR beta CDR3 regions. Following a first-round RT-PCR that used HTBI primers, a second-round multiplex PCR was carried out. TCRdb re-analysed the multiplex PCR reads in MiXCR, keeping a single row per CDR3 protein. Counted here are some 400,000 distinct CDR3 sequences, around 20% occurring once; the ten biggest clones make up about 1.4%. This specimen belongs to a study of Graves' ophthalmopathy and Graves' hyperthyroidism. Study-wide results and caveats: Most thyroid-expanded clonotypes exceeding 0.001 frequency were also found in blood.

Sequencing input: peripheral blood. The source of this sequence is a woman in her late teens or twenties with Graves' ophthalmopathy. J is TRBJ1-2 and V is TRBV7-9; D not certain. CDR3 in amino acids: CASSSSGGNYGYTF. CDR3 sequence (DNA): TGTGCCAGCAGCTCCTCTGGAGGCAACTATGGCTACACCTTC.